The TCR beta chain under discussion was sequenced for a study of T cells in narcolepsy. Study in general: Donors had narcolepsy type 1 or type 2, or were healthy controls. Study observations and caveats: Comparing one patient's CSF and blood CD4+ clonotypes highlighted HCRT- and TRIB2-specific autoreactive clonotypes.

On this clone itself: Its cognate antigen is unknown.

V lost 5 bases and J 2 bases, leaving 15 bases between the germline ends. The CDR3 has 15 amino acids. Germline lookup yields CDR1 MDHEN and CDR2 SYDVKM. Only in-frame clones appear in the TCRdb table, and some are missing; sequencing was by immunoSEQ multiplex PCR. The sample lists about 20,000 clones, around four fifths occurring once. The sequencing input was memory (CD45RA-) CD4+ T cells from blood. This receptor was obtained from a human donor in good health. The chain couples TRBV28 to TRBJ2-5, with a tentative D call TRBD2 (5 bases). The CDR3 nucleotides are TGTGCCAGCAGTCCCCCCCGTTCGGGGCAAGAGACCCAGTACTTC. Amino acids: CASSPPRSGQETQYF.